A single T cell receptor beta chain is shown here with its context. The sample originates from a study of tumor-infiltrating lymphocytes in localized non-small cell lung cancer. On the study more broadly: Some samples were collected after neoadjuvant chemotherapy; smokers, never-smokers and several histologies were included.

The table came from immunoSEQ multiplex PCR; TCRdb's copy has only in-frame clones and leaves some out. The sample lists around 15,000 clones, around 70% occurring once. Germline values: CDR1 SGDLS, CDR2 YYNGEE. V dropped 7 bases and J dropped 7 bases, with 18 bases sitting between them. This CDR3 is built from 13 residues. The TCR originated in a human donor with non-small cell lung cancer. The V and J genes are TRBV9 and TRBJ2-7; D is tentatively TRBD1 or TRBD2 (5 bases each). Sample: lung tumor tissue. The CDR3 bases are TGTGCCAGCGGCCGGGACCCCGTCTCGGAGCAGTACTTC. This codes for CASGRDPVSEQYF.